Detailed here is one T cell receptor beta chain. Its antigen remains unknown. The record originates from a study of T cells in Graves' hyperthyroidism and ophthalmopathy. Findings of the study overall: The majority of expanded thyroid clonotypes above 0.001 also appeared in blood.

The germline CDR1 and CDR2 sequences are SGDLS and YYNGEE. After removal of 5 bases from V and 6 bases from J, the junction contained 9 bases not matched to a gene. The CDR3 length is 15 residues. The TCR beta CDR3 regions underwent amplification using RNA transcripts as the source. Using the HTBI primer set, a first-round RT-PCR was run on the TCR CDR3. TCRdb processed the multiplex PCR reads anew with MiXCR; each CDR3 protein has one entry. The sample contains fewer than 750,000 distinct CDR3 sequences, around 15% of which appear only once. Each ophthalmopathy patient scored at least 3 on the Clinical Activity Score and at least 4 on NOSPECS grade, with duration under 3 months.

The origin of this receptor is a woman aged 50 to 60 with Graves' ophthalmopathy. The sequencing sample was made of blood. The rearrangement uses TRBV9 and TRBJ2-1; 9 bases map to TRBD2. CDR3 region: CASSVTSGGGNEQFF. CDR3 DNA sequence: TGTGCCAGCAGTGTGACTAGCGGAGGGGGCAATGAGCAGTTCTTC.